The clone carrying this T cell receptor beta chain is a singleton in its sample. The target antigen is unknown. Some clones are missing from TCRdb's copy, which holds only in-frame ones; the method was immunoSEQ multiplex PCR. The data show 65,000 to 80,000 clones, around 80% seen once. CDR1 and CDR2 (germline): SEHNR, FQNEAQ (reference sequence). This CDR3 contains 13 residues. With 5 bases removed from V and 4 bases from J, the gap between germline ends came to 9 bases. This specimen belongs to a study of OX40 agonist ivuxolimab in advanced cancers. Study summary: Prior anti-PD-1, anti-PD-L1 or anti-CTLA-4 therapy was allowed; 40% had some.

Whole-study findings and limits: Among the lowest peripheral clonal expansion occurred in 0.1-3.0 mg/kg partial responders. Within 6 weeks, CD4+ and CD8+ blood T cells expanded clonally at 0.1 to 3.0 mg/kg. It was not determined which antigens were specifically recognized by the peripheral T cells that had undergone clonal expansion.

The rearrangement uses TRBV7-9 and TRBJ1-5, with D unclear. The receptor's source is an adult with an advanced solid tumor such as melanoma, head and neck, liver or kidney cancer. The starting material was CD4+ or CD8+ T cells sorted from blood, obtained in a trial of the OX40 agonist ivuxolimab. The CDR3 region is CASSRYGNQPQHF. CDR3 DNA sequence: TGTGCCAGCAGCCGATATGGGAATCAGCCCCAGCATTTT.